Each of the 9 T cell receptor beta chains below was sequenced from the same sample in a study of T and B cells in COVID-19 patients. Blood genomic DNA input for TRB amplification was roughly 220-500 ng. Multiplex PCR with BIOMED2 TRB-A/B primer pools amplified TRB rearrangements. TCRdb reprocessed the multiplex PCR reads with MiXCR, giving one entry per CDR3 protein. The sample lists 12,000 to 15,000 distinct CDR3 sequences, about 28% occurring once. The material sequenced was blood. Receptors originate from a human donor who had recovered from COVID-19.

This clonotype appeared once. Just one base apart from a much larger clone, this may be a read error. The chain links TRBV27 to TRBJ2-5; 8 bases fit TRBD2. Germline V lookup: CDR1 MNHEY, CDR2 SMNVEV (reference sequence). Trimming removed 7 bases from V and 2 bases from J; junction bases left unmatched: 15. There are 17 residues in the CDR3. CDR3 loop: CASTNSPLAVRQETQYF. CDR3 nucleotides: TGTGCCAGCACCAACAGCCCACTAGCGGTGAGGCAAGAGACCCAGTACTTC.

There are a few counts of this clonotype. J is TRBJ2-7 and V is TRBV7-2; no clear D. The germline CDR1 and CDR2 sequences are SGHTA and FQGNSA. The CDR3 contains 14 residues. V was shortened by 1 base and J by 3 bases, with 10 bases between the two germline ends. The CDR3 reads CASSLERNIYEQYF. The CDR3 DNA sequence: TGTGCCAGCAGCTTAGAGAGGAACATCTACGAGCAGTACTTC.

Turning to this clonotype: A single base separates this from a much larger clone, so it may be a read error. The chain uses TRBV6-5 and TRBJ2-7, with TRBD2 matching 7 bases. V dropped 6 bases and J dropped 0; count of bases not matched to a gene: 11. Germline CDR1 is MNHEY and CDR2 is SVGAGI. CDR3 length: 16 residues. As DNA, the CDR3 is TGTGCCAGCAGCTTAGCCTCCCTAGCGGCCTCCTACGAGCAGTACTTC. Translating gives CASSLASLAASYEQYF.

This clonotype was seen only a few times. The rearrangement uses TRBV7-2 and TRBJ1-6; D not resolved. The CDR3 is made up of 12 amino acids. The germline V gene encodes CDR1 SGHTA and CDR2 FQGNSA. Trimming removed 3 bases at V and 6 bases at J, with 3 bases between. This chain's CDR3 is CASSFSNSPLHF. DNA for the CDR3: TGTGCCAGCAGCTTCAGTAATTCACCCCTCCACTTT.

This clonotype has a handful of counts. The chain is built from TRBV12-3 or TRBV12-4 and TRBJ2-1; 11 nucleotides match TRBD2. V gave up 7 bases and J gave up 8 bases; unmatched junction bases: 19. This CDR3 region has 18 residues. The CDR3 sequence is CASTLGLAETSRYDEQFF. DNA for the CDR3: TGTGCCAGCACTTTGGGACTAGCGGAAACCTCGCGGTACGATGAGCAGTTCTTC.

There are many counts of this clonotype. The J gene is TRBJ2-5, the V gene TRBV27; 10 nucleotides agree with TRBD2. Trimming at V came to 7 bases and at J to 2 bases, leaving 13 bases not matched to a gene. Per germline, CDR1 MNHEY and CDR2 SMNVEV (reference sequence). The CDR3 sequence is 17 residues long. The CDR3 DNA follows: TGTGCCAGCACCAACAGCCCACTAGCGGGGAGGCAAGAGACCCAGTACTTC. Its translation: CASTNSPLAGRQETQYF.

In this sample, this clonotype is medium-sized (0.01 to 0.1%). The chain recombines TRBV29-1 with TRBJ1-2; 12 positions agree with TRBD1. Germline loops: CDR1 SQVTM, CDR2 ANQGSEA. With V trimmed by 3 bases and J by 6 bases, 8 bases remained unmatched. This CDR3 region has 15 residues. The CDR3 loop is CSVDGWDRGPNGYTF. The CDR3 DNA reads as TGCAGCGTTGACGGTTGGGACAGGGGGCCGAATGGCTACACCTTC.

This clonotype was seen a handful of times. V and J are TRBV20-1 and TRBJ2-1; D might be TRBD2 (6 bases). V lost 6 bases, J lost 12 bases, and 12 bases lay in between. This CDR3 spans 10 amino acids. Germline values: CDR1 DFQATT, CDR2 SNEGSKA (reference sequence). The CDR3 DNA is TGCAGTGCCCGAACGACTAGGCAGTTCTTC. Protein product: CSARTTRQFF.

This clonotype was detected ten times or more. This rearrangement joins TRBV27 to TRBJ2-7; 9 bases are shared with TRBD1. Per germline, CDR1 MNHEY and CDR2 SMNVEV (reference sequence). CDR3 length: 14 residues. Trimming took 5 bases from V and 8 from J; bases not matched to a gene: 10. CDR3 region: CASSLGTGPVQQYF. The CDR3 DNA sequence: TGTGCCAGCAGTCTCGGGACAGGGCCCGTTCAGCAGTACTTC.